The clone carrying this T cell receptor beta chain was picked up a small number of times. Its antigen is not known. Using its own MiXCR run on the RT-PCR reads, TCRdb lists one record per CDR3 protein. The sample has 450,000 to 550,000 distinct CDR3 sequences, 25% seen once. This record comes from a study of response to subunit inactivated influenza vaccine. Study-wide results and caveats: The authors offered the suggestion that each seasonal influenza vaccination recruits few new T cells.

The V gene's germline CDR1 is LGHDT and CDR2 YNNKEL (reference sequence). V lost 4 bases, J lost 9 bases, and 7 bases stayed unmatched. This CDR3 region has 15 residues. The chain uses TRBV3-1 and TRBJ2-1; TRBD2 aligns across 12 bases. The starting material was CD4+ T cells sorted from PBMCs, obtained 5 days after vaccination. The TCR comes from a man in his fifties who received an inactivated influenza vaccine. Here the CDR3 reads CASSPGTSGHSEQFF. As DNA, the CDR3 is TGTGCCAGCAGCCCGGGGACTAGCGGGCATAGTGAGCAGTTCTTC.